This T cell receptor beta chain stems from a study of T-cell memory formation after mild COVID-19. Study information: Clusters of TCRs were largely donor specific.

Study findings and constraints: Cross-reactive memory appears to have joined, as suggested by some responding clones showing up in pre-infection memory. The authors left the SARS-CoV-2 specificity of second-wave clones peaking on day 37 unconfirmed. CD4+ contracting clones lay mainly in CM and EM, CD8+ ones in EMRA.

TCRdb passed the 5' RACE reads through MiXCR, listing each CDR3 protein once. The table has just under 150,000 distinct CDR3 sequences, approximately 5.7% seen once. Ten or more counts support this clonotype. The antigen is not known. The specimen sequenced was PBMCs or a T cell subset sorted from them (not recorded which). The TCR comes from an adult woman who had mild COVID-19 (a few samples of this study predate the infection). Cell type and time point are not known.

The CDR3 loop is CASSQDMMLGGRAVADTQYF. In DNA form, the CDR3 reads TGCGCCAGCAGCCAAGATATGATGCTCGGCGGGAGGGCCGTAGCAGATACGCAGTATTTT. The chain employs TRBV4-3 and TRBJ2-3; 9 bases are shared with TRBD2. The CDR3 runs to 20 residues. V lost 0 bases, J lost 4 bases, and 17 bases stayed unmatched. CDR1 is LGHNA and CDR2 is YSLEER in the germline V gene.